A single sample is the source of the 25 T cell receptor beta chains below, sequenced in a study of blood T cell repertoires in COVID-19. Using immunoSEQ multiplex PCR, the repertoire was profiled, and TCRdb retains in-frame clones only, with some absent. Of just over 150,000 clones listed, approximately 90% are singletons. Source material: peripheral blood. The receptor source for this set is a man younger than 45 with COVID-19, enrolled during active disease.

This clone was seen only a few times. This chain uses TRBV5-4 with TRBJ2-3; 7 bases line up with TRBD1. CDR1 is SGHNT, CDR2 YYREEE, per germline (reference sequence). J lost 3 bases, V lost 9 bases, and 7 bases had no gene match. The CDR3 is made up of 13 amino acids. This CDR3 reads CATATGTTDTQYF. The CDR3 DNA reads TGTGCCACCGCGACAGGGACGACAGATACGCAGTATTTT.

This clone was seen just once. The CDR3, as DNA: TGTGCCAGCAGCTTAGGGCAAAGGAGTACCGGGGAGCTGTTTTTT. It yields the protein CASSLGQRSTGELFF. The chain has TRBV11-3 and TRBJ2-2; D remains ambiguous. V lost 1 base and J lost 5, with 11 bases in between. This CDR3 region has 15 residues. Germline V gene sequence: CDR1 SGHNT, CDR2 YENEEA.

The chain recombines TRBV12-3 or TRBV12-4 with TRBJ2-7; D remains ambiguous. V lost 4 bases, J lost 0 bases, and 4 bases lay in between. CDR3 length: 12 amino acids. This CDR3 is CASSSFSYEQYF. The CDR3 bases are TGTGCCAGCAGTTCGTTCTCCTACGAGCAGTACTTC.

The genes are TRBV7-2 and TRBJ1-2; D is perhaps TRBD1 (5 bases). CDR1 SGHTA and CDR2 FQGNSA come from the germline V gene. The CDR3 is 14 amino acids. V lost 6 bases and J lost 4, with 15 bases in between. The CDR3 loop is CASSSRTGVYGYTF. In nucleotides, the CDR3 is TGTGCCAGCAGTTCCCGAACGGGGGTCTATGGCTACACCTTC. The whole variable domain, filled in from reference TRBV7-2 and TRBJ1-2, reads GAGVSQSPSNKVTEKGKDVELRCDPISGHTALYWYRQSLGQGLEFLIYFQGNSAPDKSGLPSDRFSAERTGGSVSTLTIQRTQQEDSAVYLCASSSRTGVYGYTFGSGTRLTVV.

The sample holds a few counts of this clone. The chain joins TRBV6-2 or TRBV6-3 to TRBJ2-7; TRBD2 is a possible D gene (6 bases). CDR1 MNHEY and CDR2 SVGEGT come from the germline V gene. This CDR3 contains 13 residues. V gave up 2 bases and J gave up 3 bases, with 8 bases separating them. The CDR3 DNA follows: TGTGCCAGCAGTTACCGGGACTTCTACGAGCAGTACTTC. Translation gives CASSYRDFYEQYF.

This chain joins TRBV7-3 and TRBJ2-3, with 10 bases lining up with TRBD2. This CDR3 contains 17 residues. The V gene's germline CDR1 is SGHTA and CDR2 FQGTGA. V was pared by 1 base and J by 4 bases, with 8 bases of the junction left unmatched. CDR3 amino acids: CASSLRIAGGPADTQYF. In DNA form, the CDR3 reads TGTGCCAGCAGCTTAAGAATAGCGGGAGGACCGGCAGATACGCAGTATTTT.

The chain links TRBV19 to TRBJ1-5, with D maybe TRBD1 (6 bases). The CDR3 contains 16 residues. V shed 3 bases and J shed 0 bases, with 12 bases lying between them. CDR1 is LNHDA and CDR2 is SQIVND in the germline V gene (reference sequence). The CDR3 DNA reads as TGTGCCAGTAGTATGTGGGGGGGGCATAGCAATCAGCCCCAGCATTTT. Residues: CASSMWGGHSNQPQHF.

This clone was observed once. The chain carries TRBV3-1 (or the pseudogene TRBV3-2) and TRBJ2-7; D is ambiguous. Trimming stripped 4 bases from V and 2 bases from J, with 6 bases between. The V gene's germline CDR1 is LGHDT and CDR2 YNNKEL (reference sequence). This CDR3 is built from 12 residues. CDR3 protein: CASSLFTYEQYF. CDR3 in DNA: TGTGCCAGCAGCCTGTTCACCTACGAGCAGTACTTC.

The chain combines TRBV19 with TRBJ1-1; possible D gene TRBD1, 5 bases. The CDR3 contains 13 residues. Trimming took off 6 bases at V and 6 bases at J, with 14 bases between the two ends. The V gene's germline CDR1 is LNHDA and CDR2 SQIVND (reference sequence). The CDR3 loop reads CASRTGGWSEAFF. Written as DNA, the CDR3 is TGTGCCAGTAGAACCGGGGGGTGGTCTGAAGCTTTCTTT.

The V call is TRBV9, the J call TRBJ2-5; possible D gene TRBD2, 5 bases. Deletions cut 4 bases from V and 5 bases from J, with 12 bases between. CDR1 SGDLS and CDR2 YYNGEE come from the germline V gene. The CDR3 covers 13 residues. CDR3 region: CASSPRLAETQYF. As DNA, the CDR3 is TGTGCCAGCAGCCCCAGGCTAGCTGAGACCCAGTACTTC.

The genes are TRBV28 and TRBJ2-7; 7 bases align to TRBD1. Germline V gives CDR1 MDHEN, CDR2 SYDVKM. V shed 4 bases and J 3 bases; nucleotides not matched to a gene: 12. The CDR3 contains 16 residues. CDR3 in amino acids: CASSSPQGTANYEQYF. The CDR3 DNA sequence: TGTGCCAGCAGTTCCCCCCAGGGGACAGCGAACTACGAGCAGTACTTC.

The chain couples TRBV6-1 to TRBJ1-2, with D uncertain. CDR3 length: 14 residues. V shed 2 bases and J shed 0 bases, with 7 bases lying between them. Looked up from germline, CDR1 is MNHNS and CDR2 is SASEGT. CDR3 region: CASSESSSNYGYTF. The CDR3 nucleotides read TGTGCCAGCAGTGAAAGCTCGTCTAACTATGGCTACACCTTC.

The chain uses TRBV27 and TRBJ2-3; 10 bases are a match to TRBD2. This CDR3 has 15 amino acids. V was clipped by 6 bases and J by 4 bases; unmatched bases: 7. CDR1 is MNHEY, CDR2 SMNVEV, per germline (reference sequence). CDR3 in DNA: TGTGCCAGCAGCCGGACTAGCGGAAGATCAGATACGCAGTATTTT. Translation gives CASSRTSGRSDTQYF.

The genes are TRBV7-2 and TRBJ2-7, with a tentative D call TRBD2 (7 bases). The CDR3 length is 15 residues. Per the germline V gene, CDR1 is SGHTA and CDR2 is FQGNSA. Deletions cut 0 bases from V and 2 bases from J, with 11 bases between. The CDR3 here is CASSLAWGGTYEQYF. DNA of the CDR3: TGTGCCAGCAGCTTAGCTTGGGGGGGCACCTACGAGCAGTACTTC.

V gene TRBV5-1 combines with J gene TRBJ1-4, with 9 positions matching TRBD1. The germline gives CDR1 SGHRS, CDR2 YFSETQ. This CDR3 is built from 16 residues. Trimming removed 5 bases from V and 0 bases from J; junction bases left unmatched: 5. CDR3 coding DNA: TGCGCCAGCAGACCCGGGACAGGGTCAACTAATGAAAAACTGTTTTTT. It is translated as CASRPGTGSTNEKLFF.

The CDR3 DNA reads as TGCGCCAGCAGCCCGTTAGAGGGGGAGACAGATACGCAGTATTTT. It encodes CASSPLEGETDTQYF. The chain combines TRBV4-3 with TRBJ2-3, with D perhaps matching TRBD1 (6 bases). CDR3 size: 15 residues. Germline CDR1 and CDR2: LGHNA and YSLEER. Trimming removed 4 bases from V and 3 bases from J, with 14 bases in between.

The rearrangement joins TRBV6-5 to TRBJ2-7; maybe TRBD1 (5 bases). V dropped 10 bases and J dropped 0 bases, with 19 bases sitting between them. The CDR3 is 15 residues long. Germline lookup yields CDR1 MNHEY and CDR2 SVGAGI. The CDR3 DNA reads TGTGCCACCGCCATACAGGACCCCATCTCCTACGAGCAGTACTTC. This encodes CATAIQDPISYEQYF.

The chain is built from TRBV7-3 and TRBJ2-3; 8 nucleotides line up with TRBD2. The CDR3 runs 15 residues. CDR1 and CDR2 (germline): SGHTA, FQGTGA. The J segment lost 5 bases and the V segment lost 6 bases, leaving 10 bases of the junction unmatched. The CDR3 is CASRTPGLVQDTQYF. CDR3 in DNA: TGTGCCAGCAGGACTCCGGGACTAGTTCAAGATACGCAGTATTTT. The full variable domain, in which reference TRBV7-3 and TRBJ2-3 provide the parts outside the CDR3, is GAGVSQTPSNKVTEKGKYVELRCDPISGHTALYWYRQSLGQGPEFLIYFQGTGAADDSGLPNDRFFAVRPEGSVSTLKIQRTERGDSAVYLCASRTPGLVQDTQYFGPGTRLTVL.

The genes are TRBV12-3 or TRBV12-4 and TRBJ1-5; D uncertain. The length of the CDR3 is 13 residues. V dropped 5 bases and J dropped 0 bases, with 5 bases sitting between them. The CDR3 nucleotides read TGTGCCAGCAGTCTTAATAGCAATCAGCCCCAGCATTTT. The encoded protein is CASSLNSNQPQHF.

This chain links TRBV6-4 with TRBJ1-1, with D perhaps TRBD1 (6 bases). Germline CDR1 is MRHNA and CDR2 is SNTAGT. This CDR3 spans 16 amino acids. V dropped 4 bases and J dropped 7 bases, with 22 bases sitting between them. CDR3 loop: CASSATTGTWVFEAFF. In DNA form, the CDR3 reads TGTGCCAGCAGTGCTACTACAGGGACGTGGGTGTTTGAAGCTTTCTTT.

This clone was found once. The chain carries TRBV28 and TRBJ2-1; unclear D gene. The CDR3 totals 16 residues. V shed 7 bases and J shed 3 bases, with 19 bases lying between them. The germline gives CDR1 MDHEN, CDR2 SYDVKM. CDR3 sequence reads: CASISPVAESYNEQFF. The DNA of the CDR3 is TGTGCCAGCATCTCCCCGGTGGCGGAGAGCTACAATGAGCAGTTCTTC.

The chain joins TRBV27 to TRBJ2-7, with a weak D call TRBD2 (6 bases). With 5 bases removed from V and 0 bases from J, the gap between germline ends came to 26 bases. Per the germline V gene, CDR1 is MNHEY and CDR2 is SMNVEV (reference sequence). CDR3 length equals 19 residues. CDR3 loop: CASSKSGLPRWSSSYEQYF. The CDR3 DNA sequence: TGTGCCAGCAGTAAGTCGGGACTGCCAAGATGGAGTAGCTCCTACGAGCAGTACTTC.

The chain employs TRBV18 and TRBJ1-2, with TRBD1 as a possible D gene (5 bases). V was pared by 3 bases and J by 4 bases, with 21 bases between. Germline V gene data show CDR1 as KGHSH and CDR2 as LQKENI. CDR3 length: 17 amino acids. The CDR3 sequence is CASSPFPRDSRLYGYTF. The CDR3 bases are TGTGCCAGCTCACCTTTCCCCCGGGACTCCCGCCTCTATGGCTACACCTTC.

The chain recombines TRBV14 with TRBJ1-1, with D unresolved. Trimming stripped 6 bases from V and 1 base from J, with 9 bases between. Germline CDR1 and CDR2: SGHDN and FVKESK. There are 13 residues in the CDR3. The CDR3 DNA reads TGTGCCAGCAGTTCCCAGGCGAACACTGAAGCTTTCTTT. This codes for CASSSQANTEAFF.

This clone was seen a single time. The chain uses TRBV6-2 or TRBV6-3 and TRBJ1-4; 7 positions match TRBD1. The V and J ends lost 7 bases and 5 bases, in that order; junction bases with no gene match: 13. This CDR3 is built from 16 residues. Looked up from germline, CDR1 is MNHEY and CDR2 is SVGEGT. CDR3 sequence: CASTPHGGQTNEKLFF. The CDR3 nucleotides read TGTGCCAGCACCCCCCACGGGGGACAGACGAATGAAAAACTGTTTTTT.